These 11 T cell receptor beta chains share one sample of origin, sequenced in a study of T cells in Graves' hyperthyroidism and ophthalmopathy. The TCR beta CDR3 regions underwent amplification using RNA transcripts as the source. A set of HTBI primers served as the primers for a first-round RT-PCR of the TCR CDR3. MiXCR, applied by TCRdb to the multiplex PCR reads, yields one record per CDR3 protein. The data contain around 520,000 distinct CDR3 sequences, 14% of them seen just once; the ten biggest clones take up over 11%. Sequencing used blood. These receptors were collected from a woman aged 40 to 55 with Graves' hyperthyroidism.

This clonotype was picked up many times. The chain couples TRBV7-2 to TRBJ2-5; D remains unclear. V dropped 1 base and J dropped 6 bases, with 9 bases sitting between them. CDR3 length: 13 amino acids. CDR1 SGHTA and CDR2 FQGNSA come from the germline V gene. In nucleotides, the CDR3 is TGTGCCAGCAGCTTAGAGCTGCGCCAGACCCAGTACTTC. Translated: CASSLELRQTQYF.

This clonotype was found many times. The V and J genes are TRBV30 and TRBJ1-1; 8 bases align to TRBD1. CDR1 and CDR2 (germline): GTSNPN, SVGIG (reference sequence). The CDR3 is 13 residues long. The ends lost 4 bases at V and 6 bases at J; junction bases unmatched: 7. The CDR3 is CAWTSGGRAEAFF. CDR3 bases: TGTGCCTGGACGTCAGGGGGCAGGGCTGAAGCTTTCTTT.

CDR3 nucleotides: TGCGCCAGCTATTTGGACCGGGATAACTATGGCTACACCTTC. Translation gives CASYLDRDNYGYTF. This chain connects TRBV10-2 to TRBJ1-2; D ambiguous. The germline gives CDR1 WSHSY, CDR2 SAAADI. CDR3 length: 14 residues. The V end lost 8 bases, the J end lost 1 base, and 14 bases lay between the germline ends.

This clonotype was seen more than once but under ten times. The gene calls are TRBV20-1 and TRBJ2-2; 8 bases map to TRBD1. The germline gives CDR1 DFQATT, CDR2 SNEGSKA (reference sequence). The CDR3 loop spans 15 amino acids. V lost 6 bases, J lost 4 bases, and 10 bases stayed unmatched. This CDR3 is CSALGGQEPTGELFF. CDR3 nucleotides: TGCAGTGCCCTAGGGGGACAGGAACCCACCGGGGAGCTGTTTTTT.

This clonotype occurred a few times. This chain joins TRBV28 and TRBJ1-3; D not resolved. The germline CDR1 and CDR2 sequences are MDHEN and SYDVKM. This CDR3 comprises 14 residues. V lost 6 bases to trimming and J lost 2 bases, with 11 bases between them. The CDR3 DNA follows: TGTGCCAGCAGCTCGCCTGTGGCTGGAAACACCATATATTTT. Residues: CASSSPVAGNTIYF.

This clonotype has at least ten counts. The rearrangement joins TRBV28 to TRBJ2-1; 11 positions match TRBD2. With V trimmed by 5 bases and J by 5 bases, 8 bases remained unmatched. The CDR3 is 16 residues long. The germline gives CDR1 MDHEN, CDR2 SYDVKM. CDR3 loop: CASSRFTGLADNEQFF. The CDR3 DNA reads TGTGCCAGCAGTCGGTTTACGGGACTAGCGGACAATGAGCAGTTCTTC.

This clonotype was picked up many times. V usage is TRBV5-6 and J usage is TRBJ1-2, with 10 bases lining up with TRBD1. The CDR3 is 13 amino acids. Looked up from germline, CDR1 is SGHDT and CDR2 is YYEEEE. The V segment lost 5 bases and the J segment 8 bases; nucleotides outside the gene matches: 6. The DNA of the CDR3 is TGTGCCAGCAGATGGGACAGGGGTAGCGGCTACACCTTC. Encoded protein: CASRWDRGSGYTF. Using reference TRBV5-6 and TRBJ1-2 for the parts outside the CDR3, the full variable domain is DAGVTQSPTHLIKTRGQQVTLRCSPKSGHDTVSWYQQALGQGPQFIFQYYEEEERQRGNFPDRFSGHQFPNYSSELNVNALLLGDSALYLCASRWDRGSGYTFGSGTRLTVV.

This clonotype was observed many times. V is TRBV15 and J is TRBJ2-7; D is possibly TRBD2 (5 bases). The germline CDR1 and CDR2 sequences are LNHNV and YYDKDF (reference sequence). V dropped 0 bases and J dropped 4 bases, with 16 bases sitting between them. The CDR3 extends over 16 amino acids. In DNA form, the CDR3 reads TGTGCCACCAGCAGAGATTTAGGGTCTTCGGGATACGAGCAGTACTTC. It yields the protein CATSRDLGSSGYEQYF.

This clonotype was found many times. The chain has TRBV28 and TRBJ2-3; D is uncertain. The CDR3 runs 12 residues. Trimming left V 2 bases short and J 8 bases short, with 8 bases between. Germline CDR1 reads MDHEN; CDR2 reads SYDVKM. CDR3 nucleotide sequence: TGTGCCAGCAGTTTAATTTCTGGTACGCAGTATTTT. This encodes CASSLISGTQYF.

Ten or more counts support this clonotype. For the CDR3, the DNA is TGTGCCACCAGTGACAGGGTCGGCAATCAGCCCCAGCATTTT. It is translated as CATSDRVGNQPQHF. The chain is built from TRBV24-1 and TRBJ1-5, with a tentative D call TRBD1 (5 bases). The CDR3 has 14 residues. Germline loops: CDR1 KGHDR, CDR2 SFDVKD. V was pared by 4 bases and J by 2 bases, with 8 bases between.

The chain links TRBV9 to TRBJ1-4; D not certain. The CDR3 runs to 14 residues. Germline values: CDR1 SGDLS, CDR2 YYNGEE. Between the trimmed V and J ends, which lost 2 bases and 7 bases, there was a span of 12 bases. For the CDR3, the DNA is TGTGCCAGCAGCGTGGGAATGGGTGGTGAAAAACTGTTTTTT. It specifies CASSVGMGGEKLFF.